This entry lists 14 T cell receptor beta chains sequenced from one sample in a study of prognosis after radiotherapy for stage I lung cancer. From genomic DNA, two-round multiplex PCR was used to amplify TCR beta CDR3. Primers targeting each individual TRBV and TRBJ gene were applied in first-round PCR. TCRdb itself ran the multiplex PCR reads through MiXCR, one entry per CDR3 protein. The table includes more than 25,000 distinct CDR3 sequences, about 32% detected once. The sample in question was PBMCs, obtained before or after stereotactic body radiation therapy (not recorded which). These receptors were collected from a donor at least 50 years old with non-small cell lung cancer.

Points on this clonotype: With only one base between it and a far larger clone, this is likely a read error. The chain links TRBV6-4 to TRBJ1-1; no clear D gene. V lost 5 bases, J lost 4 bases, and 20 bases lay in between. The CDR3 is made up of 16 amino acids. Per the germline V gene, CDR1 is MRHNA and CDR2 is SNTAGT. CDR3 loop: CASSYNPRYGSTEAFF. The CDR3 region has the DNA TGTGCCAGCAGTTACAATCCGAGGTACGGGAGCACTGAAGCTTTCTTT.

For this clonotype: A read error may be the cause here, since a much bigger clone is one base away. The chain recombines TRBV10-2 with TRBJ2-1; 7 bases are a match to TRBD2. The CDR3 extends over 15 amino acids. CDR1 is WSHSY, CDR2 SAAADI, per germline. In DNA, the CDR3 is TGCGTCAGCAGTGATGGGGGAGGGCCTTACAATGAGCAGTTCTTC. Translating it yields CVSSDGGGPYNEQFF.

In its sample, this clonotype was seen many times. This chain connects TRBV12-3 or TRBV12-4 to TRBJ1-1; D unresolved. V lost 6 bases, J lost 1 base, and 6 bases lay in between. This CDR3 spans 12 amino acids. The CDR3 coding sequence is TGTGCCAGCAGCCCCACGAACACTGAAGCTTTCTTT. This encodes CASSPTNTEAFF.

This clonotype was counted between two and nine times. This sequence may be a read error, since a much larger clone differs from it by one base. The V gene is TRBV6-1, the J gene TRBJ1-1; possibly TRBD1 for D (6 bases). The germline V gene encodes CDR1 MNHNS and CDR2 SASEGT. The V end lost 7 bases, the J end lost 5 bases, and 11 bases lay between the germline ends. The CDR3 loop spans 12 amino acids. CDR3 nucleotides: TGTGCCAGCATCTCCGGACAGACTGAAGCTTTCTTT. Amino acids: CASISGQTEAFF.

This clonotype was detected only a few times. The rearrangement uses TRBV5-5 and TRBJ1-1; the D is unclear. Germline V gene sequence: CDR1 SGHKS, CDR2 YYEKEE (reference sequence). V was clipped by 0 bases and J by 0 bases, with 12 bases between them. The CDR3 spans 16 residues. The CDR3 spells CASSLEHGVVNTEAFF. CDR3 nucleotides: TGTGCCAGCAGCTTGGAACACGGGGTGGTGAACACTGAAGCTTTCTTT.

This clonotype was found many times. The junction differs from germline at one of its ends, possibly a read error. CDR3 protein: CASSYSRTPLETPYF. CDR3 DNA: TGTGCCAGCAGTTACTCAAGGACCCCATTGGAGACCCCGTACTTC. The genes are TRBV6-2 or TRBV6-3 and TRBJ2-5; no clear D. This CDR3 is built from 15 residues. Germline lookup yields CDR1 MNHEY and CDR2 SVGEGT.

The V gene is TRBV19, the J gene TRBJ2-3; tentatively, D is TRBD1 (5 bases). V shed 4 bases and J shed 4 bases, with 24 bases lying between them. This CDR3 has 18 amino acids. Germline CDR1 is LNHDA and CDR2 is SQIVND (reference sequence). The CDR3 DNA sequence: TGTGCCAGTAGTACCCTGTGGCAGGGAACGACAAGTGCAGATACGCAGTATTTT. Protein sequence: CASSTLWQGTTSADTQYF.

This clonotype showed up many times. The chain carries TRBV13 and TRBJ2-3; 8 bases map to TRBD2. The CDR3 runs to 15 residues. The V gene end was trimmed by 7 bases and the J gene end by 0 bases; junction bases not matched to a gene: 6. CDR1 PRHDT and CDR2 FYEKMQ come from the germline V gene (reference sequence). The CDR3, as DNA: TGTGCCAGCACGACTACGGGAGGGAGCACAGATACGCAGTATTTT. Protein product: CASTTTGGSTDTQYF.

This clonotype was seen repeatedly, ten times or more. V gene TRBV20-1 combines with J gene TRBJ1-4; D perhaps matches TRBD1 (6 bases). This CDR3 contains 17 residues. The germline gives CDR1 DFQATT, CDR2 SNEGSKA (reference sequence). V was clipped by 0 bases and J by 4 bases, with 18 bases between them. The CDR3 DNA reads TGCAGTGCTAGAGAGGGGGGGCGGGGGCAGGGTAATGAAAAACTGTTTTTT. Amino acids: CSAREGGRGQGNEKLFF.

Concerning this clonotype itself: The germline gene is not matched at one end of the junction; a read error may be the cause. The chain employs TRBV20-1 and TRBJ2-7, with D possibly TRBD2 on 6 matching bases. The length of the CDR3 is 16 residues. Germline lookup yields CDR1 DFQATT and CDR2 SNEGSKA (reference sequence). CDR3 region: CSARSPISGVSYKQYF. The CDR3 DNA reads as TGCAGTGCTAGATCACCTATTTCGGGAGTTTCCTACAAGCAGTACTTC.

This chain connects TRBV7-9 to TRBJ2-7; D gene unclear. The CDR3 is made up of 15 amino acids. In germline, CDR1 is SEHNR, CDR2 FQNEAQ (reference sequence). Between the trimmed V and J ends, which lost 6 bases and 4 bases, there was a span of 19 bases. In DNA, the CDR3 is TGTGCCAGCAGATCAGGATATGGAAAGTGGTACGAGCAGTACTTC. This translates into CASRSGYGKWYEQYF.

The V call is TRBV6-1, the J call TRBJ1-1; D is undetermined. The CDR3 extends over 10 amino acids. In germline, CDR1 is MNHNS, CDR2 SASEGT. The germline V and J ends were trimmed by 4 bases and 11 bases, with 8 bases remaining between them. Here the CDR3 reads CASSGRAAFF. In DNA, the CDR3 is TGTGCCAGCAGTGGACGGGCCGCTTTCTTT.

This clonotype was counted ten times or more. The CDR3 sequence: CASSFSPHNEQFF. For the CDR3, the DNA is TGTGCCAGCAGTTTTTCCCCACACAATGAGCAGTTCTTC. The chain links TRBV12-3 or TRBV12-4 to TRBJ2-1; D uncertain. This CDR3 has 13 residues. Trimming stripped 3 bases from V and 5 bases from J, with 8 bases between.

In its sample, this clonotype was seen many times. The chain has TRBV5-1 and TRBJ1-4; 7 nucleotides line up with TRBD1. The CDR3 consists of 14 residues. The V and J ends lost 7 bases and 1 base, in that order; junction bases with no gene match: 4. Germline loops: CDR1 SGHRS, CDR2 YFSETQ. The CDR3 sequence: CASATGVTNEKLFF. CDR3 nucleotides: TGCGCCAGCGCCACAGGGGTAACTAATGAAAAACTGTTTTTT.